This T cell receptor (beta chain) was retrieved from a study of molecular identifiers for immune sequencing clone quantification. On this clonotype itself: As yet, its antigen is unknown.

General study results and limits: In naive cells, clones above 20 RNA copies held under 1% of molecules, whereas in effector cells they held over 98%.

V lost 4 bases to trimming and J lost 0 bases; unmatched junction nucleotides: 6. This CDR3 region has 15 residues. Germline CDR1 SGDLS, CDR2 YYNGEE. TCR libraries were built in bulk with a published protocol and specific TCR primers. TCRdb re-analysed the PCR reads in MiXCR, keeping a single row per CDR3 protein. This table holds around 100,000 distinct CDR3 sequences, under 40% found once. The rearrangement links TRBV9 to TRBJ1-2; TRBD1 aligns across 7 bases. This receptor was obtained from a human donor in good health. Some libraries in this study had Jurkat cell RNA spiked in. Sequencing used naive CD8+ T cells from blood, with Jurkat cell RNA spiked in. As to subset: FACS-sorted CD8+CD4-CCR7+CD45RA+ naive T cells. The CDR3 loop reads CASSNWDRSNYGYTF. The DNA for the CDR3 is TGTGCCAGCAGCAATTGGGACAGATCTAACTATGGCTACACCTTC.